This TCR beta chain was obtained from a study of graft-versus-host responses after intestinal transplantation. Comment on this clone: Its antigen is currently unknown.

Libraries were prepared by immunoSEQ multiplex PCR; TCRdb keeps only in-frame clonotypes and omits some of them. The repertoire consists of tens of thousands of clones, with approximately 95% occurring once and the leading ten covering around 0.53%. Overall study findings and caveats: GvH clones were found in recipient marrow; some appeared first in ileum or blood. Elevated graft-versus-host to host-versus-graft clonal ratios in allografts were recorded for patients with graft-donor T cell macrochimerism.

V lost 4 bases and J lost 4, with 23 bases in between. The CDR3 extends over 18 amino acids. Germline lookup yields CDR1 SGHVS and CDR2 FQNEAQ. The sample here was unstimulated CD8+ T cells sorted from spleen or lymph node cells, taken before transplant. The source is a human donor who was the organ donor for an intestinal transplant. This rearrangement joins TRBV7-8 to TRBJ1-3; D not resolved. The CDR3 DNA is TGTGCCAGCAGCTACCTGTCGGCAGGCCTCTTAGGGGGAAACACCATATATTTT. Translated: CASSYLSAGLLGGNTIYF. Supplemented by reference TRBV7-8 and TRBJ1-3, the full variable domain reads GAGVSQSPRYKVAKRGQDVALRCDPISGHVSLFWYQQALGQGPEFLTYFQNEAQLDKSGLPSDRFFAERPEGSVSTLKIQRTQQEDSAVYLCASSYLSAGLLGGNTIYFGEGSWLTVV.